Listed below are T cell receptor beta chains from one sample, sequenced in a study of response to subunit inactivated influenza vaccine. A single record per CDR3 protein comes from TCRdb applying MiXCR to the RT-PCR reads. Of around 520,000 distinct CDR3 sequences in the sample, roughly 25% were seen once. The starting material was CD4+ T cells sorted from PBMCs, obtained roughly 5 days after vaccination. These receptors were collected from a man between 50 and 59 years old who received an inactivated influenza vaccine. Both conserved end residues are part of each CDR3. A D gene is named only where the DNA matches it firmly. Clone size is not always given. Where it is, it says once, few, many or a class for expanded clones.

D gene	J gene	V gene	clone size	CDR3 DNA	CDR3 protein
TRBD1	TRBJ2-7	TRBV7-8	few	TGTGCCAGCAGGGCCGGGGGGACAGGGGCCGAGCAGTACTTC	CASRAGGTGAEQYF
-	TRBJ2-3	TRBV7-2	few	TGTGCCAGCAGCCTCTACAGGGACACAGATACGCAGTATTTT	CASSLYRDTDTQYF
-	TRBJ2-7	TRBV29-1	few	TGCAGCGTTGAAGAGCATAAGACAGGTCGGACCTACGAGCAGTACTTC	CSVEEHKTGRTYEQYF
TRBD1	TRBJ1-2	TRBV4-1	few	TGCGCCAGCAGCGGACAGGGGAACTATGGCTACACCTTC	CASSGQGNYGYTF
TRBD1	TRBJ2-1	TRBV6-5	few	TGTGCCAGCAGCCGGGACAGGGAGGTGCAGTTCTTC	CASSRDREVQFF
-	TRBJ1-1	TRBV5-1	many	TGCGCCAGCAGCTTGGATTGGGGCCCCGAAGCTTTCTTT	CASSLDWGPEAFF
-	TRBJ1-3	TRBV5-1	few	TGCGCCAGCAGCTTGCAGGACAGAGCGCGGGACACCATATATTTT	CASSLQDRARDTIYF
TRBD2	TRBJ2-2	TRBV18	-	TGTGCCACACTAGCGACGAACACCGGGGAGCTGTTTTTT	CATLATNTGELFF
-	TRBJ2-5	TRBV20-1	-	TGCAGTGCTTACAAGGAGACCCAGTACTTC	CSAYKETQYF
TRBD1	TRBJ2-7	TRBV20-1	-	TGCAGTGCTAGAGCCGGGACAGGGACCTACGAGCAGTACTTC	CSARAGTGTYEQYF
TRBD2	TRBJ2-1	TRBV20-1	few	TGCAGTGCTAGAGTCCTAAAGCGGGAGTGGGAGGGCAACGAGCAGTTCTTC	CSARVLKREWEGNEQFF
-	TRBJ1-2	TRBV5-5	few	TGTGCCAGCAGCTTTGGGGAGCGGGGAATTGACTATGGCTACACCTTC	CASSFGERGIDYGYTF